This T cell receptor beta chain was obtained from a study of cytomegalovirus exposure and HLA in healthy donors. The primer mix had 60 Vbeta and 13 Jbeta primers. The method was immunoSEQ multiplex PCR; TCRdb's version includes in-frame clones alone and lacks a portion of them. The sample has approximately 150,000 clones; roughly 80% are singletons. The sequence was collected from a man aged 35-49 years in good health and CMV-seronegative. The sequencing sample was made of PBMCs.

The CDR3 DNA reads as TGTGCCAGCTCACGAAGCGGGGGGGACACCGGGGAGCTGTTTTTT. Its protein is CASSRSGGDTGELFF. The chain joins TRBV18 to TRBJ2-2; 10 nucleotides agree with TRBD2. V lost 4 bases, J lost 3 bases, and 2 bases stayed unmatched. Germline CDR1 KGHSH, CDR2 LQKENI. The length of the CDR3 is 15 residues.